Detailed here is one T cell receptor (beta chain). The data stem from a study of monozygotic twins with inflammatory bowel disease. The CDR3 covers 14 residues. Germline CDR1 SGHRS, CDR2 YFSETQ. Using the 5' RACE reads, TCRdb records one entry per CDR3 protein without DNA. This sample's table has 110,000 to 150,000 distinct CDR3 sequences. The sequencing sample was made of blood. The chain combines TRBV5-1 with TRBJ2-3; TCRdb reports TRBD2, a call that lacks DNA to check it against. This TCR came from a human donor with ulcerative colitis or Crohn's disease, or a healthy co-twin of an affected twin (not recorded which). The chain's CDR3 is CASFDTSGYGLQYF.